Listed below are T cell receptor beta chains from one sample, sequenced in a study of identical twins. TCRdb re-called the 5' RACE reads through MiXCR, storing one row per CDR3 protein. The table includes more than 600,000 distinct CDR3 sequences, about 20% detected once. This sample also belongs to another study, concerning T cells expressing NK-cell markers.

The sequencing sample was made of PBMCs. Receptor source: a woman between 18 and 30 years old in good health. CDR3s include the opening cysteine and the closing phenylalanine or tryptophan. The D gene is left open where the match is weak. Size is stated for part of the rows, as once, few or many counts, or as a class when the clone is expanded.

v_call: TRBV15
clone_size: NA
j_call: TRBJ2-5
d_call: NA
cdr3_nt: TGTGCCACCAGCTCAAAGTGGGGGGATACGGGGGAGACCCAGTACTTC
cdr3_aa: CATSSKWGDTGETQYF

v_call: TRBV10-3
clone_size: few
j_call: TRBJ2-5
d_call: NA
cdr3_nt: TGTGCCATCAGTGAGATCGGCGGTCAAGAGACCCAGTACTTC
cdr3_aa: CAISEIGGQETQYF

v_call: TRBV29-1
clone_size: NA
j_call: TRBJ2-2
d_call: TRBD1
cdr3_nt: TGCAGCGTCCGACAGGGGGCGAGAAGCACCGGGGAGCTGTTTTTT
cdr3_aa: CSVRQGARSTGELFF

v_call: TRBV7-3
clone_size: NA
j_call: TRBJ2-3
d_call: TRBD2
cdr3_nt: TGTGCCAGCAGCGACCGTACTAGCGGGGCTAGCACAGATACGCAGTATTTT
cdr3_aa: CASSDRTSGASTDTQYF

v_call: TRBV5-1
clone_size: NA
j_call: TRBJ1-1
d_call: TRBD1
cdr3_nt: TGCGCCAGCAGCAGATCAGGGGGTGGGAACACTGAAGCTTTCTTT
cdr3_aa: CASSRSGGGNTEAFF

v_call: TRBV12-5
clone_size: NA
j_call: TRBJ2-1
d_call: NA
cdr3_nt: TGTGCTAGTACGCTCGGGGCGAAGGATGAGCAGTTCTTC
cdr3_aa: CASTLGAKDEQFF

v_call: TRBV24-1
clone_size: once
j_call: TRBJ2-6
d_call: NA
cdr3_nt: TGTGCCACCAGTGATGCAGCCTCTGGGGCCAACGTCCTGACTTTC
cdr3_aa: CATSDAASGANVLTF

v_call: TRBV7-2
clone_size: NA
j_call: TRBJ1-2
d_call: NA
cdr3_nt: TGTGCCAGCAGCCCTGGGGGCACCCGAGGGGAATCGCATGGCTACACCTTC
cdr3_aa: CASSPGGTRGESHGYTF

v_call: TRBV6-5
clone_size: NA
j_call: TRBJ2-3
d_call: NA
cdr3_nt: TGTGCCAGCAGTTCCACCCCTAGAGCCGATACGCAGTATTTT
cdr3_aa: CASSSTPRADTQYF

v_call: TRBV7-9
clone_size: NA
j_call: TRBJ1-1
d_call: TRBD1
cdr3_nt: TGTGCCAGCAGCCCGGGACAGGGTCTCTTCTTT
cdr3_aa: CASSPGQGLFF

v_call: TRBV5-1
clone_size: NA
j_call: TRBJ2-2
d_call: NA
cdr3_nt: TGCGCCAGCAAATCGACCCTCGTTACCGGGGAGCTGTTTTTT
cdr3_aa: CASKSTLVTGELFF

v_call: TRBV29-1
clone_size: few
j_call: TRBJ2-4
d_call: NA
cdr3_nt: TGCAGCGTTGTTTGCGACTCCAACATTCAGTACTTC
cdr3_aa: CSVVCDSNIQYF

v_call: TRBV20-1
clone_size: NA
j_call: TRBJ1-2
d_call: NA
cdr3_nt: TGCAGTGCTAGAGATCAAACAGGCCACTACACCTTC
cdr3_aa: CSARDQTGHYTF

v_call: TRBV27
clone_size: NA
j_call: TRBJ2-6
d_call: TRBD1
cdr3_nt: TGTGCCAGCAGTCCCAGGACAGGGGGCTTACGGGCCAACGTCCTGACTTTC
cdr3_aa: CASSPRTGGLRANVLTF

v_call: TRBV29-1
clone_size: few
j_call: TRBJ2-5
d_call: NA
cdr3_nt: TGCAGCGTTGAAGATCTTAAGGGGGGGGTGGAGACCCAGTACTTC
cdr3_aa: CSVEDLKGGVETQYF

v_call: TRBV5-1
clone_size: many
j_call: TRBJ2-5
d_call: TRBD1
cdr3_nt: TGTGCCAGCTCACTAGGACAGGGAGGAGAGACCCAGTACTTC
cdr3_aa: CASSLGQGGETQYF

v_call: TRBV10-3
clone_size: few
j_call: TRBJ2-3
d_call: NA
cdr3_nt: TGTGCCATCAGTCTACAGGAAACGGATACGCAGTATTTT
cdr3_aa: CAISLQETDTQYF

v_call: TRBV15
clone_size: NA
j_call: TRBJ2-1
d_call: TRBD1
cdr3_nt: TGTGCCACCAGCGGGGACCGACAGGGTGAGCAGTTCTTC
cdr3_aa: CATSGDRQGEQFF

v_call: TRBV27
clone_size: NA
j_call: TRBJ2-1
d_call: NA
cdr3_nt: TGTGCCAGCAGTTTCTACGGGAGTGAGCAGTTCTTC
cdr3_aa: CASSFYGSEQFF

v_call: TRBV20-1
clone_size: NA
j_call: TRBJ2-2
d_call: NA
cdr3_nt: TGCAGTGCGCCAGTTGGGGGGGCAAGAACCGGGGAGCTGTTTTTT
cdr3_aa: CSAPVGGARTGELFF

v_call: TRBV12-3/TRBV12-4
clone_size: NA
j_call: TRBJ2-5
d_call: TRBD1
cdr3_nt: TGTGCCAGTTACCGGACAGGCCTAATCGGGACCCAGTACTTC
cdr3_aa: CASYRTGLIGTQYF

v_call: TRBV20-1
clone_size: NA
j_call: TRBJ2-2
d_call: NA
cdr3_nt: TGCAGTGCTAGAGATCTATGGAGCCGGGACAACAACACCGGGGAGCTGTTTTTT
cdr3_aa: CSARDLWSRDNNTGELFF

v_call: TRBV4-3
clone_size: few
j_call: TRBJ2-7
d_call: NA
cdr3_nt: TGCGCCAGCAGCCAAGCTGGAACGGGCTCCTACGAGCAGTACTTC
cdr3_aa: CASSQAGTGSYEQYF

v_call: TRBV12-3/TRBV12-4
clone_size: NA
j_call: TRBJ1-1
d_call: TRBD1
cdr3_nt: TGTGCCAGCAGGGGGACAGGGGGCACGAGGCGAGCTTTCTTT
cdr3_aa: CASRGTGGTRRAFF

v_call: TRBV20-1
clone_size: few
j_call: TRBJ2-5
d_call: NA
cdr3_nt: TGCAGTGCTAGGATGTTTGGGGTGCAAGAGACCCAGTACTTC
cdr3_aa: CSARMFGVQETQYF

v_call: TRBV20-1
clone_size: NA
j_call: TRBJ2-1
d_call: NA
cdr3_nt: TGCAGTGCAAAAATAACCCCAGTTCACCCCGGAGAGCAGTTCTTC
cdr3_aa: CSAKITPVHPGEQFF